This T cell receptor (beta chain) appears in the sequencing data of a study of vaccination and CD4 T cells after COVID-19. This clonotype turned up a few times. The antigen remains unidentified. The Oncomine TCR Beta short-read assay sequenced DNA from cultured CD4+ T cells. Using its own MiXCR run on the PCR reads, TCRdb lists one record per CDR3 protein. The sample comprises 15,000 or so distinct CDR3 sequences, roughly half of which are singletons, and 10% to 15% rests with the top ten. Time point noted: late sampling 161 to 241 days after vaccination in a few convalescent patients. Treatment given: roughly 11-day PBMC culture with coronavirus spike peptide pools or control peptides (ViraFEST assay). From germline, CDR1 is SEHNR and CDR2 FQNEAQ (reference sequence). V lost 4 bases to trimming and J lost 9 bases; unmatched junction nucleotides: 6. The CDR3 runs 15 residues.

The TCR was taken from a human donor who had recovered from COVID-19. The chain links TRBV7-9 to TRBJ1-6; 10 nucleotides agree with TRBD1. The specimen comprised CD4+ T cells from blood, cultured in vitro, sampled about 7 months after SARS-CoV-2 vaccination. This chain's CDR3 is CASSSYGTGVSPLHF. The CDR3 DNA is TGTGCCAGCAGCTCTTACGGGACAGGGGTTTCACCCCTCCACTTT.